This T cell receptor beta chain was identified during a study of T cells after yellow fever vaccination (dated 2019 in TCRdb). Context from the whole study: The SMART-Seq v4 Ultra Low Input RNA kit was used to prepare libraries from fractions with low cell numbers. The cohort comprised two healthy male donors, one aged 18 to 30 and one aged 30 to 40 years. Bulk PBMC replicates and cell subsets were isolated from blood drawn at multiple timepoints before and after both primary and secondary immunization. Bulk TCR alpha and beta repertoires were sequenced longitudinally to track T-cell clones before and after primary and booster YFV17D yellow fever vaccination.

Study-level results and caveats: Compared with the primary T-cell response, the secondary T-cell response was weaker but faster, peaking on day 5 rather than day 15. Because the study included only a couple of donors, the extent to which the findings can be generalized is limited. Computational filtering was required because FACS-sorted repertoires could contain abundant contaminating clonotypes from the bulk population. A small share of clonotypes occurred in both CD4 and CD8 compartments, likely arising from convergent recombination. Most clones expanded after primary vaccination (almost 97% of CD4 and approximately 90% of CD8) were re-detected after the booster, suggesting that broad memory maintenance occurred.

Trimming costs V 8 bases and J 5 bases, and their ends lie 22 bases apart. CDR1 and CDR2 are drawn from the germline V gene: SQVTM, ANQGSEA. Spanning cysteine to phenylalanine, the CDR3 consists of 15 amino acids. Only CDR3 DNA remains: 45 bases, in frame from the first base. Reading the label with the study, this specimen's treatment or condition is: live attenuated yellow fever vaccine strain. Two biological replicates of bulk PBMCs were collected at each blood-draw timepoint. PBMCs were isolated from peripheral blood using a standard Ficoll-Paque protocol. TriZol was used to extract RNA from bulk PBMCs, CD4 and CD8 fractions, and dextramer-positive and dextramer-negative fractions. In its sample, this clonotype was seen a few times. This receptor's antigen is unknown. No clone much larger than this one lies a single base away; base qualities are absent. TCR cDNA was synthesized by 5'RACE template switching, which introduced a universal primer site and unique molecular identifiers. cDNA synthesis was primed from both the TCR alpha and TCR beta constant segments. Library amplification used two PCR steps, and the second PCR step added sample barcodes and sequencing adapters. Libraries were sequenced on Illumina HiSeq 2500 (2x100 bp) or NovaSeq (2x150 bp). The original pipeline was this. MIGEC was used to demultiplex reads and collapse the reads into UMI consensus sequences, and MiXCR was used for V(D)J alignment. Using edgeR on replicate PBMC samples, clonotypes were called vaccine-responding if FDR was below 0.01 and the log2 fold change was above 5 up to day 15. Each bulk clonotype was labeled CD4 or CD8 based on which sequenced repertoire, CD4 or CD8, contained the clonotype at higher abundance. TCRdb reworked the public reads: Q25 trimming with fastp, MiXCR clone assembly, productive beta chains retained. Rows with one shared CDR3 protein collapse into an entry with the most common genes and DNA. These V and J calls rely on TCRdb rather than the paper's analysis. The sample table lists hundreds of thousands of distinct CDR3 sequences, approximately 12% of them with a count of one. About 14% of the sample rests with the top ten.

The specimen comprised PBMCs, sampled on the day of the yellow fever booster vaccination. The sequence links TRBV29-1 to TRBJ1-5; matching of 6 bases hints at TRBD1 as the D gene. This sequence originates from a man younger than 45 who received the YFV17D yellow fever vaccine. The CDR3 amino acid sequence is: CSPGGGRWWHQPQHF. The nucleotide sequence is TGCAGCCCTGGGGGGGGGCGATGGTGGCATCAGCCCCAGCATTTT.